A selection of T cell receptor beta chains follows, all from one sample in a study of T cells in localized non-small cell lung cancer. Clones were read by immunoSEQ multiplex PCR, and TCRdb kept only the in-frame ones, dropping some. The sample holds under 40,000 clones, about 81% seen once. The source was peripheral blood, collected before any cancer treatment. These receptors originate from a male donor aged 60 or older with stage II squamous cell lung carcinoma. Both conserved end residues are part of each CDR3. The D gene is left open where the match is weak. Expanded clones are given a class, and other clones once, few, many or no size at all.

d_gene | j_gene | v_gene | abundance | CDR3aa
- | TRBJ1-1 | TRBV5-1 | few | CASSLGGWDTEAFF
TRBD1 | TRBJ2-5 | TRBV10-3 | - | CAIRGDSQETQYF
TRBD2 | TRBJ2-2 | TRBV13 | - | CASSPRGDGTGELFF
- | TRBJ2-7 | TRBV28 | - | CASSLARPSYEQYF
- | TRBJ1-5 | TRBV6-5 | once | CASSYSYRNQPQHF
TRBD1 | TRBJ1-4 | TRBV29-1 | - | CSVQGGADNEKLFF
- | TRBJ2-7 | TRBV6-1 | - | CASSAVAGQSTYEQYF
- | TRBJ2-6 | TRBV6-1 | once | CASSEALGVGANVLTF
TRBD1 | TRBJ2-2 | TRBV6-5 | - | CASSPGTGEAGELFF
TRBD2 | TRBJ2-1 | TRBV7-2 | - | CASSLEGGSFREQFF
TRBD1 | TRBJ2-2 | TRBV15 | - | CATSRARDSPYTGELFF
- | TRBJ2-7 | TRBV5-1 | - | CASSSSPTYEQYF
- | TRBJ2-5 | TRBV2 | - | CASSPQLGETQYF
TRBD1 | TRBJ1-1 | TRBV6-5 | - | CASSLEDRGGTEAFF
- | TRBJ2-1 | TRBV18 | - | CASSPREIFYNEQFF
- | TRBJ2-3 | TRBV7-9 | few | CASSLEEGDKSTDTQYF
TRBD1 | TRBJ1-1 | TRBV19 | - | CASSPRRTGGTEAFF
- | TRBJ2-6 | TRBV11-1 | - | CASSFGSSGANVLTF
TRBD2 | TRBJ2-2 | TRBV10-3 | - | CATTSSGGTGELFF
- | TRBJ2-5 | TRBV6-1 | - | CASSDPGRGNQKTQYF
- | TRBJ1-5 | TRBV19 | - | CASSIAGFNQPQHF
- | TRBJ1-2 | TRBV6-1 | - | CASMSGFYGYTF
TRBD1 | TRBJ2-6 | TRBV7-3 | - | CASSSISAGGFGANVLTF
- | TRBJ1-1 | TRBV30 | once | CAWSVTGTANTEAFF
TRBD1 | TRBJ1-6 | TRBV5-6 | - | CASSLTPGQDNSPLHF
- | TRBJ2-6 | TRBV4-3 | - | CASSQLQGSGANVLTF
- | TRBJ1-5 | TRBV23-1 | many | CASTPDRRTRSNQPQHF